A selection of T cell receptor beta chains follows, all from one sample in a study of blood T cell repertoires in COVID-19. TCRdb's table, derived via immunoSEQ multiplex PCR, lists solely in-frame clones and lacks some. The data contain around 140,000 clones, about nine tenths of them seen just once; the ten biggest clones take up roughly 37%. Sequenced: peripheral blood. The origin of the receptors is a man aged 50 or older who had recovered from COVID-19. Each CDR3 is given without its conserved first and last residue. The size entry is marked missing in some rows and otherwise reads once, few, many or a size class.

J | V | size | CDR3
TRBJ1-2 | TRBV29-1 | once | SVGDRGVDYGYT
TRBJ2-5 | TRBV3-1/TRBV3-2 | few | ASSSGQIQETQY
TRBJ1-4 | TRBV4-3 | once | ASSQTGTLATNEKLF
TRBJ1-2 | TRBV12-3/TRBV12-4 | . | ASTEQGEGYT
TRBJ1-2 | TRBV7-3 | . | ASSLSGQNYGYT
TRBJ1-6 | TRBV28 | . | ASSLGRVDSPLH
TRBJ2-2 | TRBV10-3 | . | AISESQNTGELF
TRBJ2-3 | TRBV11-2 | . | ASSPGRGESDTQY
TRBJ2-3 | TRBV4-3 | . | ASSQDWRGTDTQY
TRBJ2-5 | TRBV7-9 | . | ASSPQGGVQETQY
TRBJ2-3 | TRBV6-1 | . | ASSDRQGITDTQY
TRBJ2-7 | TRBV7-8 | . | ASSTRTGKSYEQY
TRBJ1-5 | TRBV5-1 | . | ASSPQGYSNQPQH
TRBJ1-3 | TRBV6-5 | few | ASRGTGGGGNTIY
TRBJ2-7 | TRBV6-5 | . | ASRRADRDIHEQY
TRBJ2-7 | TRBV3-1/TRBV3-2 | few | ASSPGDLDEQY
TRBJ1-2 | TRBV11-2 | . | ASSLVPGVYGYT
TRBJ1-2 | TRBV6-6 | few | ASSYGTGTYGYT